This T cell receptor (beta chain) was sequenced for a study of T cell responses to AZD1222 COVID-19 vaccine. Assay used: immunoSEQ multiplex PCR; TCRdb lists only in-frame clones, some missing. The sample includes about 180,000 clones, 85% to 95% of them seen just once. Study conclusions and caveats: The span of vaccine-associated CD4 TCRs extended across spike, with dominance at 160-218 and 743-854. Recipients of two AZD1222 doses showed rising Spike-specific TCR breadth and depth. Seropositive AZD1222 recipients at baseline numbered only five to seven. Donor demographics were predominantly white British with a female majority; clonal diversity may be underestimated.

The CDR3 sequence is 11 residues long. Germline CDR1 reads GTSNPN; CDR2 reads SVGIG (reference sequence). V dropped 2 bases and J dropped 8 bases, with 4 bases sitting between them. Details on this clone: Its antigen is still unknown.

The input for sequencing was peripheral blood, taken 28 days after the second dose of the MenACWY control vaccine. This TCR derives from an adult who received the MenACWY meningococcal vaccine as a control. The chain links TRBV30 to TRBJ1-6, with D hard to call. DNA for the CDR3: TGTGCCTGGAGTAGAGATTCACCCCTCCACTTT. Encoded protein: CAWSRDSPLHF.